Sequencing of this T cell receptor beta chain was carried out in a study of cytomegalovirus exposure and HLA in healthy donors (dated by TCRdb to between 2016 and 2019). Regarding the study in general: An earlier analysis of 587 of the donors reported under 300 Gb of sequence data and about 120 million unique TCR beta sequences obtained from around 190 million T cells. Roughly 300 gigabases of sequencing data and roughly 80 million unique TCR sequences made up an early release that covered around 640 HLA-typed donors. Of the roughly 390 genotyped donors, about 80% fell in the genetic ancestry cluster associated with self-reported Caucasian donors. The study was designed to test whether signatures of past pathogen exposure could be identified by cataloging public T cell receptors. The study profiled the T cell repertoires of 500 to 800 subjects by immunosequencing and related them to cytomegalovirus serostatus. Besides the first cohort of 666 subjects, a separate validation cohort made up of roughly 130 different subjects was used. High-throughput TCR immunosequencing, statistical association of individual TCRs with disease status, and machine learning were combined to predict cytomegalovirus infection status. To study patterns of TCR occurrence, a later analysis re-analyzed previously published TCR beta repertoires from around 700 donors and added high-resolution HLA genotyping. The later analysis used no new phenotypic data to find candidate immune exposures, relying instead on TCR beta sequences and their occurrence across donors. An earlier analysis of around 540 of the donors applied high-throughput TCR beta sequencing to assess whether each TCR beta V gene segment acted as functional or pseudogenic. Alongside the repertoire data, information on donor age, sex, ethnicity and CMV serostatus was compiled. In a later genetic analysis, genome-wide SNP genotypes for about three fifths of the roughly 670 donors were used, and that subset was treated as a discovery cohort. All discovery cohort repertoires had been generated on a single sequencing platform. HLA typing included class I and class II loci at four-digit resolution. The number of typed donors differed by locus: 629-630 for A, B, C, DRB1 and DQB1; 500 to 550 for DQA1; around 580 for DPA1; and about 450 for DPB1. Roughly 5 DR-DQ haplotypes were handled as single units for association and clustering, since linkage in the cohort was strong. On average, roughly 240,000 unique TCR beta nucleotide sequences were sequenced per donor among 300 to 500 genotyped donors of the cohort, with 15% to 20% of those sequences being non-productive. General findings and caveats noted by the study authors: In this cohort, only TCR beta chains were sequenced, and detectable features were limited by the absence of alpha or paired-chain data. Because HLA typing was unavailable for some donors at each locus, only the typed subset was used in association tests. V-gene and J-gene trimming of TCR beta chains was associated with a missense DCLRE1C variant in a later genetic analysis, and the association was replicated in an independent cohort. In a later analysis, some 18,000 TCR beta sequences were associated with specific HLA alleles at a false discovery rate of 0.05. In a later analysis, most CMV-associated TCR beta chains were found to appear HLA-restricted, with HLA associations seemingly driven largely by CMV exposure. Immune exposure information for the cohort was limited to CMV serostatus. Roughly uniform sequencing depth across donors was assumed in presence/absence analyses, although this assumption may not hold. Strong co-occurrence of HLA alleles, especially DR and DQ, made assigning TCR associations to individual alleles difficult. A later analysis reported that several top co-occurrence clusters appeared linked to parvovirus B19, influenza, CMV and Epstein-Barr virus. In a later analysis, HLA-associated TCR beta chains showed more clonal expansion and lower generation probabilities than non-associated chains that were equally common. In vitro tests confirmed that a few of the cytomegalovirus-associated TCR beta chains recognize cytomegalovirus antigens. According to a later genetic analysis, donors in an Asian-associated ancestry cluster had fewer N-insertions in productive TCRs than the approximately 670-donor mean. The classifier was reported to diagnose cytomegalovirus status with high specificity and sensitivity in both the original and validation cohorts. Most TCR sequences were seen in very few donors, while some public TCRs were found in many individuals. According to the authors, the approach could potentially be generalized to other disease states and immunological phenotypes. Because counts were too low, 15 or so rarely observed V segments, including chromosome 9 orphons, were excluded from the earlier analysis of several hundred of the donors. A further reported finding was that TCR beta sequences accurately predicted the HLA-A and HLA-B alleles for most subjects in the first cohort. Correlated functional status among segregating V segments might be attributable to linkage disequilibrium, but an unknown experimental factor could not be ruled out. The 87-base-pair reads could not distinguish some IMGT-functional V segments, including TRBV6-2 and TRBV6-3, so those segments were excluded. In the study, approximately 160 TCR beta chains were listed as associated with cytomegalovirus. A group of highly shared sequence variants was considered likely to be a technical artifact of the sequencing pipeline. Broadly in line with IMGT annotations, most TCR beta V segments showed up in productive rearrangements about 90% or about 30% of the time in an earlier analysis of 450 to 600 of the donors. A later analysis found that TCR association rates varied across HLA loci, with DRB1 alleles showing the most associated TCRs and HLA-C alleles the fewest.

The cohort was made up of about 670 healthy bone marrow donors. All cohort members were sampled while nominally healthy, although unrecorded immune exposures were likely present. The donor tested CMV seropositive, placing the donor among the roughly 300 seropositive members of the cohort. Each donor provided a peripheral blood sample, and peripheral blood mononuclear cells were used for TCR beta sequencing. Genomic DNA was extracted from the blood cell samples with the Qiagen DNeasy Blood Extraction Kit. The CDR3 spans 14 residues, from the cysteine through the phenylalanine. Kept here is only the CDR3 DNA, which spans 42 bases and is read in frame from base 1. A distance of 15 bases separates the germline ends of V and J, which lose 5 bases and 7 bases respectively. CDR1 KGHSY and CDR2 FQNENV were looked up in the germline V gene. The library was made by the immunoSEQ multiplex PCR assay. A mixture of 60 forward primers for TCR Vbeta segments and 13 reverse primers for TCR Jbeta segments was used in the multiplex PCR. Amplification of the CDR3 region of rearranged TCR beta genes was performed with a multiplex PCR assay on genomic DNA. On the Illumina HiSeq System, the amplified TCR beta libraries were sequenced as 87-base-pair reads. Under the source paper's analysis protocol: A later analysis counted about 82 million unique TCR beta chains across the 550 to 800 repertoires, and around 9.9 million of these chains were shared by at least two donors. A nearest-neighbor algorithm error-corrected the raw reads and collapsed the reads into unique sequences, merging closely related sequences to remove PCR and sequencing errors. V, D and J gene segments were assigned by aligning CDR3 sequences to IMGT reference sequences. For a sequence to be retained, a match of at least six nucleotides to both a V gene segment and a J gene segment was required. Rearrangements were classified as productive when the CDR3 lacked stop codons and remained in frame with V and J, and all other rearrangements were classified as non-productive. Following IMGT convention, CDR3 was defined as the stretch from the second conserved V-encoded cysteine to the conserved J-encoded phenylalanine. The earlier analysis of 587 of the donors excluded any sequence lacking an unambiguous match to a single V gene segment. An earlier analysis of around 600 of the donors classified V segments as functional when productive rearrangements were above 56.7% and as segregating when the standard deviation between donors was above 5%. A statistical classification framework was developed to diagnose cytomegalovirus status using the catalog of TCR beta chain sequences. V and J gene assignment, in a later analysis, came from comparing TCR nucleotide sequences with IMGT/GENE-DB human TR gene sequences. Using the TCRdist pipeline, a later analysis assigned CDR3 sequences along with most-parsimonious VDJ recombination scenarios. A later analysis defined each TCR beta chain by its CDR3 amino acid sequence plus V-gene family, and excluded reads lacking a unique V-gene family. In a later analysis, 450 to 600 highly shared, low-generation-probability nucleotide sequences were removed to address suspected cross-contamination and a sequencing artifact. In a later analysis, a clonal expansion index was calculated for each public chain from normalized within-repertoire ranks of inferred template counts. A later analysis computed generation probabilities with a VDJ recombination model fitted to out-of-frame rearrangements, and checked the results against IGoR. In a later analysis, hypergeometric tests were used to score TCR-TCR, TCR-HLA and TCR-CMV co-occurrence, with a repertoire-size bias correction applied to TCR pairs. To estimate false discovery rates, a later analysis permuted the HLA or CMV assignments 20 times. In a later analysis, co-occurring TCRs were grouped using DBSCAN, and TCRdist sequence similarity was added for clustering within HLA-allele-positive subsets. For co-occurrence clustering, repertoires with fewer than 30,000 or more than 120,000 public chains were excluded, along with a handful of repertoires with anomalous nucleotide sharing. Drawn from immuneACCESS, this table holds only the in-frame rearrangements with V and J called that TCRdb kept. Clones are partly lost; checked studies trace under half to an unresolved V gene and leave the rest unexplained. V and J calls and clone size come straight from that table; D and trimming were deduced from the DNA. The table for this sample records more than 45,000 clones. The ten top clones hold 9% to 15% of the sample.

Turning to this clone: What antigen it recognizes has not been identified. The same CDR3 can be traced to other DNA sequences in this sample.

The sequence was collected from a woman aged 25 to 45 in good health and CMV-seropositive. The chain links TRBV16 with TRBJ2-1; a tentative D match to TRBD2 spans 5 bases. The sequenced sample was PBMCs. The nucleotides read TGTGCCAGCAGCGAGCTAGCAGGAAGGAATGAGCAGTTCTTC. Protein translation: CASSELAGRNEQFF.